This T cell receptor (beta chain) was obtained from a study of T cell repertoires in cytomegalovirus infection. For the study at large: Signatures in public TCR beta sequences pointed to both CMV infection and matching HLA type.

Germline CDR1 reads SGHTA; CDR2 reads FQGNSA. CDR3 length: 14 residues. With 4 bases removed from V and 1 base from J, the gap between germline ends came to 10 bases. On this clonotype: Its antigen is not known.

TCRdb itself ran the reads through MiXCR, one entry per CDR3 protein. The profile shows some 350,000 distinct CDR3 sequences, around 29% of them singletons. This TCR derives from a human donor in good health (CMV status not recorded). Some clones in this sample may be carry-over from other donors' samples. The chain has TRBV7-2 and TRBJ1-2; weak D call: TRBD1 (5 bases). The input for sequencing was cultured PBMCs, taken from culture after CMV antigen stimulation. CDR3 amino acids: CASSYGTLNYGYTF. CDR3 nucleotides: TGTGCCAGCAGCTACGGGACCCTTAACTATGGCTACACCTTC.